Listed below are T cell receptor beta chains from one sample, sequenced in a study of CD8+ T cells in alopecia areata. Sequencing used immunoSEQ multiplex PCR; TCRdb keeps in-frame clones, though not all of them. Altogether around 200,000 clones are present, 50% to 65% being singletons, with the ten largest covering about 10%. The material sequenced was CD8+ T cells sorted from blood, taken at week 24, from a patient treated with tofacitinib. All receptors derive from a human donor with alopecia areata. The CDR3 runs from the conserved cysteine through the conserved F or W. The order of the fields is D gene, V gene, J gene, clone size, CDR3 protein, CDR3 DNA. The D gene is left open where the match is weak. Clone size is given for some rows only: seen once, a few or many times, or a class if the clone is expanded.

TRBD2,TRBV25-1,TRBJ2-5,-,CASSEYSGDETQYF,TGTGCCAGCAGTGAATACAGCGGGGACGAGACCCAGTACTTC
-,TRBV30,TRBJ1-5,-,CAWSPGNNQPQHF,TGTGCCTGGAGCCCAGGGAACAATCAGCCCCAGCATTTT
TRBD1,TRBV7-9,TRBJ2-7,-,CASSLPDRPYEQYF,TGTGCCAGCAGCTTGCCGGACAGGCCGTACGAGCAGTACTTC
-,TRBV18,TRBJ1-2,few,CASTDPRTVRYGYTF,TGTGCCAGCACAGACCCACGGACAGTACGATATGGCTACACCTTC
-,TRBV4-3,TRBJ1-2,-,CASSQGWGVGGYTF,TGCGCCAGCAGCCAAGGATGGGGTGTTGGTGGCTACACCTTC
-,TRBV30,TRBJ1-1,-,CACLGRGTEAFF,TGTGCCTGCCTCGGGAGGGGCACTGAAGCTTTCTTT
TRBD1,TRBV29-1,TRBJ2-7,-,CSVNQGAYEQYF,TGCAGCGTCAATCAGGGGGCTTACGAGCAGTACTTC
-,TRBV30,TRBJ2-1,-,CAWGLNNEQFF,TGTGCCTGGGGGCTAAACAATGAGCAGTTCTTC
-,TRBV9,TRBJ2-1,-,CASSVHESFGGYNEQFF,TGTGCCAGCAGCGTACATGAAAGTTTTGGGGGTTACAATGAGCAGTTCTTC
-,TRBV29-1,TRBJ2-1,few,CSVPNPPNEQFF,TGCAGCGTTCCCAATCCCCCTAATGAGCAGTTCTTC
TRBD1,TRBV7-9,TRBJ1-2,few,CASSSKRTGGSGYTF,TGTGCCAGCAGCTCCAAAAGGACAGGAGGTTCCGGCTACACCTTC